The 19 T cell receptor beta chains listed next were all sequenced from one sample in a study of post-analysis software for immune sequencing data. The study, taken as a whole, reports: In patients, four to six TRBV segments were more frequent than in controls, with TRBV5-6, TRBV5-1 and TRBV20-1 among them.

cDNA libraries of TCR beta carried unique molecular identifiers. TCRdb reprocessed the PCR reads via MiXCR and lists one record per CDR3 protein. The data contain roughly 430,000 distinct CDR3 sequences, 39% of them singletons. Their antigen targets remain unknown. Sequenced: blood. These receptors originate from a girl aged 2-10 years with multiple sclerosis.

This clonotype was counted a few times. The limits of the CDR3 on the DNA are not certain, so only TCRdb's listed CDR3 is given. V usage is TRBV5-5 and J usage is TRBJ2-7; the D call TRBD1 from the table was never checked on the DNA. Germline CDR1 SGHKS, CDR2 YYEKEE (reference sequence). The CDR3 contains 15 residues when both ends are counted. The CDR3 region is CASSLVWGTGSLWYF.

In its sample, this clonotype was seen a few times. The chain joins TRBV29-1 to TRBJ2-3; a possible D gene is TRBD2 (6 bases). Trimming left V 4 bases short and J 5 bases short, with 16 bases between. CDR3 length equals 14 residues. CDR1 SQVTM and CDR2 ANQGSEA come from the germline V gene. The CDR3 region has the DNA TGCAGCGTTGCCGGAGGGGCCCCCCGAGATACGCAGTATTTT. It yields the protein CSVAGGAPRDTQYF.

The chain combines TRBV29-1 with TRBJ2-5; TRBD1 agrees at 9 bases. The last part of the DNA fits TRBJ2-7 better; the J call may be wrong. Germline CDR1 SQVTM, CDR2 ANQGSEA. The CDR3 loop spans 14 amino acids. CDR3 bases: TGCAGCGTTGTGGAGGACAGGGGACCATACGAGCAGTACTTC. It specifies CSVVEDRGPYEQYF.

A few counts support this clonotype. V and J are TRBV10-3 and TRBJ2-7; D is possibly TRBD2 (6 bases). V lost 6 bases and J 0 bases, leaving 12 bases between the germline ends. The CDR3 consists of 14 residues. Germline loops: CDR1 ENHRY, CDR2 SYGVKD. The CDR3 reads CAISRDGSSYEQYF. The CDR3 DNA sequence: TGTGCCATCAGCCGGGACGGGAGCTCCTACGAGCAGTACTTC.

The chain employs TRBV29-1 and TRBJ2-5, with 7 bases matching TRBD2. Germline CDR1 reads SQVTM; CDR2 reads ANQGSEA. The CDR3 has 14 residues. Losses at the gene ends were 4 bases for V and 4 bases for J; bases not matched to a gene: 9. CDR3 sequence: CSVAKTSKGETQYF. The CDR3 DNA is TGCAGCGTTGCAAAGACTAGCAAAGGAGAGACCCAGTACTTC. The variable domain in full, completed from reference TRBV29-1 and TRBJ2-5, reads SAVISQKPSRDICQRGTSLTIQCQVDSQVTMMFWYRQQPGQSLTLIATANQGSEATYESGFVIDKFPISRPNLTFSTLTVSNMSPEDSSIYLCSVAKTSKGETQYFGPGTRLLVL.

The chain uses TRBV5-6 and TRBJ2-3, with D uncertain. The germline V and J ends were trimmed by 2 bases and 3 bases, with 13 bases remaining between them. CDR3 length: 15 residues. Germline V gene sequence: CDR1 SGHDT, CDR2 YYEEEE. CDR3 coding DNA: TGTGCCAGCAGCTTTGGTGGGTTAGGGACAGATACGCAGTATTTT. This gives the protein CASSFGGLGTDTQYF.

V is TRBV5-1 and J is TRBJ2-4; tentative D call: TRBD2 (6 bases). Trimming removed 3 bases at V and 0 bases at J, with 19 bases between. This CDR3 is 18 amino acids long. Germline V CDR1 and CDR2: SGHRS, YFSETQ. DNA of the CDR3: TGCGCCAGCAGCTCACTAGGAGGGACCTTGGGAGCCAAAAACATTCAGTACTTC. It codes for CASSSLGGTLGAKNIQYF.

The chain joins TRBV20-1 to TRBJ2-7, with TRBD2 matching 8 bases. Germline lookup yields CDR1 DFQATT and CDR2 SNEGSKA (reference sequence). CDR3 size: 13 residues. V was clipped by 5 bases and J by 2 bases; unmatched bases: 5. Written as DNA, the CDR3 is TGCAGTGCTCCAGCGGGAGACCCCTACGAGCAGTACTTC. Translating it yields CSAPAGDPYEQYF.

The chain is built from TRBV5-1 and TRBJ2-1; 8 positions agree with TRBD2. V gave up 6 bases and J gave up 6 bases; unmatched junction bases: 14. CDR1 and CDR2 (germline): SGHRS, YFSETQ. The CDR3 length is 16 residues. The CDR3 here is CASKPISGSSGNEQFF. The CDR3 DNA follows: TGCGCCAGCAAACCCATCAGCGGGAGTTCGGGCAATGAGCAGTTCTTC.

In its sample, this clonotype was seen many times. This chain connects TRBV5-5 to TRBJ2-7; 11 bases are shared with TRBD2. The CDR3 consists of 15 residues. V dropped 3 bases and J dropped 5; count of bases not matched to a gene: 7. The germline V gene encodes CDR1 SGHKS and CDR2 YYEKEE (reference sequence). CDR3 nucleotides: TGTGCCAGCAGCTACTCCGGGACTAGCGGTAACGAGCAGTACTTC. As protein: CASSYSGTSGNEQYF.

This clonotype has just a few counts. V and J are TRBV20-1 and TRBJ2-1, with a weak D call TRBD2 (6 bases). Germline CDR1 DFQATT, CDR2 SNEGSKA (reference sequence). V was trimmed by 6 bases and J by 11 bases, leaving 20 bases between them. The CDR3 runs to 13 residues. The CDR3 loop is CSAREPVFAKQFF. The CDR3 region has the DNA TGCAGTGCCCGGGAGCCCGTTTTTGCAAAGCAGTTCTTC.

For the CDR3, the DNA is TGCGCCAGCAGGGACCTTCATGAAAAACTGTTTTTT. As protein: CASRDLHEKLFF. The gene calls are TRBV4-1 and TRBJ1-4; no definite D call. Between the trimmed V and J ends, which lost 6 bases and 6 bases, there was a span of 8 bases. Per the germline V gene, CDR1 is MGHRA and CDR2 is YSYEKL. This CDR3 contains 12 residues.

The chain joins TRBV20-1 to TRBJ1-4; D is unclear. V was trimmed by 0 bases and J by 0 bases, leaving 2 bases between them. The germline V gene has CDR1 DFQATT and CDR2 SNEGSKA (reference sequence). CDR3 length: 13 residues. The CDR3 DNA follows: TGCAGTGCTAGAGAGGCAACTAATGAAAAACTGTTTTTT. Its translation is CSAREATNEKLFF.

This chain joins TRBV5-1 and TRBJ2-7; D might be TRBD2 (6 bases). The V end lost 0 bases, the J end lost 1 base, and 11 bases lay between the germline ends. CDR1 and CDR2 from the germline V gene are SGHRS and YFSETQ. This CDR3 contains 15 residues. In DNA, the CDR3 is TGCGCCAGCAGCTTGGCCGGGACTGAATCCTACGAGCAGTACTTC. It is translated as CASSLAGTESYEQYF.

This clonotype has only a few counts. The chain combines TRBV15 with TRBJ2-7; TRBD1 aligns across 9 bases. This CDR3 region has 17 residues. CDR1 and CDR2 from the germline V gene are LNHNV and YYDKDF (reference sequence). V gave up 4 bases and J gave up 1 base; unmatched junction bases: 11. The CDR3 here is CATSNFGTGKRSYEQYF. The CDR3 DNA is TGTGCCACCAGCAACTTCGGGACAGGGAAGAGGTCCTACGAGCAGTACTTC.

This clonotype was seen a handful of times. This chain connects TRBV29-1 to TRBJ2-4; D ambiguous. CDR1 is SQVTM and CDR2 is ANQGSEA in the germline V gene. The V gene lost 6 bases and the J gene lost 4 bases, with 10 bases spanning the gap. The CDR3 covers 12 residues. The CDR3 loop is CSVVAAKNIQYF. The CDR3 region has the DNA TGCAGCGTAGTCGCCGCTAAAAACATTCAGTACTTC. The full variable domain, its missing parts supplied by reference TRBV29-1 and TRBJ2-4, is SAVISQKPSRDICQRGTSLTIQCQVDSQVTMMFWYRQQPGQSLTLIATANQGSEATYESGFVIDKFPISRPNLTFSTLTVSNMSPEDSSIYLCSVVAAKNIQYFGAGTRLSVL.

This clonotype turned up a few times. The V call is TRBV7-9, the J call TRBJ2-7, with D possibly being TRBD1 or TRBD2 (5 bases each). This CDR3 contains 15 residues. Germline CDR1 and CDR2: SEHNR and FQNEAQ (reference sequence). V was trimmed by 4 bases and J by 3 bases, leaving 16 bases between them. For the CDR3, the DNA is TGTGCCAGCAGCTCCGGGACCCAGGCCATCTACGAGCAGTACTTC. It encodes CASSSGTQAIYEQYF.

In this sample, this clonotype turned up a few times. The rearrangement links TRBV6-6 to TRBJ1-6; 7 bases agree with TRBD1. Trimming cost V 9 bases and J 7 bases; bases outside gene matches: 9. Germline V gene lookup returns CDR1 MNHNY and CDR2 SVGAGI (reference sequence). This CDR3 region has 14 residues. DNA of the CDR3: TGTGCCAGTGAAGAACAGGGGAGGAATTCACCCCTCCACTTT. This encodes CASEEQGRNSPLHF.

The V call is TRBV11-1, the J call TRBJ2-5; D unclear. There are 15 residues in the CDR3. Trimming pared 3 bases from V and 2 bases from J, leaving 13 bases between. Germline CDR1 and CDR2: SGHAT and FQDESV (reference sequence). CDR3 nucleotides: TGTGCCAGCAGCTTTGCGTTTGGTCGGCAAGAGACCCAGTACTTC. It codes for CASSFAFGRQETQYF.